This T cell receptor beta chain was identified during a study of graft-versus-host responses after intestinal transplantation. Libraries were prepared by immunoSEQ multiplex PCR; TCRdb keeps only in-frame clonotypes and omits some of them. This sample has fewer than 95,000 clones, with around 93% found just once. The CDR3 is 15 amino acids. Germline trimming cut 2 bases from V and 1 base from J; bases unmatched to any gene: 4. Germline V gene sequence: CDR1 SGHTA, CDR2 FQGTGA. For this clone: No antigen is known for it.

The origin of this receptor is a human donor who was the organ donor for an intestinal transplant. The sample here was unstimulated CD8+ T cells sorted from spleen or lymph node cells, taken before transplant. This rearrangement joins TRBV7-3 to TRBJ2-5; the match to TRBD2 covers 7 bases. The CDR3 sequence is CASSLGGGLQETQYF. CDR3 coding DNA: TGTGCCAGCAGCTTAGGGGGGGGACTCCAAGAGACCCAGTACTTC. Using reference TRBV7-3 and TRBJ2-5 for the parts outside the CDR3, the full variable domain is GAGVSQTPSNKVTEKGKYVELRCDPISGHTALYWYRQSLGQGPEFLIYFQGTGAADDSGLPNDRFFAVRPEGSVSTLKIQRTERGDSAVYLCASSLGGGLQETQYFGPGTRLLVL.